This section outlines one T cell receptor (beta chain) sequence together with its context. Its specificity is not known. This entry is derived from a study of regulatory T cells in long-lasting Graves disease. Germline-derived CDR1 and CDR2 are DFQATT and SNEGSKA (reference sequence). This CDR3 region has 12 residues. V dropped 5 bases and J dropped 4 bases, with 11 bases sitting between them. Notes on the study in general: Among the persistent patients, 2,500 to 3,000 public clonotypes were shared, more than the approximately 1,000 shared among new patients. Sample size was small, which may have lowered accuracy.

Time point: persistent/refractory GD, antithyroid drugs over 5 years with positive TRAb. After RNA was extracted from PBMCs, the TCR library was made from it. According to the study, TCR beta libraries were built with iRepertoire HTBI primers and CDR3-region Arm-PCR. TCRdb reprocessed the multiplex PCR reads with MiXCR, giving one entry per CDR3 protein. Seen here are around 460,000 distinct CDR3 sequences, under 25% observed once, and the top ten hold roughly 14%. This clonotype was obtained from a female donor with Graves disease. The rearrangement uses TRBV20-1 and TRBJ1-1, with D tentatively TRBD1 (5 bases). This specimen was peripheral blood mononuclear cells (PBMCs), taken when the disease was refractory, from a patient treated with antithyroid drugs. In DNA form, the CDR3 reads TGCAGTGCTCGGGTCCAGGGCACTGAAGCTTTCTTT. This translates into CSARVQGTEAFF.